The clone carrying this T cell receptor beta chain was recorded only once. Authors' data handling: Researchers report that nucleated cell counts were estimated from reference gene primer amplification. Sequenced by immunoSEQ multiplex PCR; TCRdb stores in-frame clones only, minus some. For V, J and clone size, that table is used; D and trimming come from the DNA. The sample contains 100,000 to 150,000 clones, around 82% of which appear only once. Trimming pared 3 bases from V and 1 base from J, leaving 17 bases between. This CDR3 comprises 17 residues. Germline assignment: CDR1 SGHNT and CDR2 YYREEE (reference sequence). This sample was taken from a study of blood T cell repertoires in COVID-19. On the study more broadly: Researchers got acute and convalescent COVID-19 samples from the United States, Italy and Spain. PBMCs, B-cell-depleted T cells, or T cells provided the cDNA or gDNA that made up the material.

This receptor was identified in a woman aged 25 to 39 who had recovered from COVID-19. The sample consisted of peripheral blood. The gene calls are TRBV5-4 and TRBJ2-1; D perhaps matches TRBD2 (6 bases). CDR3 residues: CASSSPELGRSYNEQFF. The DNA of the CDR3 is TGTGCCAGCAGCTCACCGGAGTTGGGGAGGTCCTACAATGAGCAGTTCTTC.